The clone carrying this T cell receptor (beta chain) has just one count. Per the authors' pipeline: Amplification of reference gene primers provided the estimated nucleated cell counts. TCRdb's copy holds only in-frame clones and misses some; the assay was immunoSEQ multiplex PCR. The D gene and trimming were derived from the DNA, and the V and J assignments and clone size from that table. The sample has about 150,000 clones, 85% to 90% seen once. This sample was included in a study of blood T cell repertoires in COVID-19. Germline CDR1 is SGDLS and CDR2 is YYNGEE. V was pared by 0 bases and J by 4 bases, with 11 bases between. The CDR3 has 15 residues.

The TCR was taken from a man aged 60 to 75 with COVID-19, enrolled during active disease. Sequenced material: peripheral blood. This chain connects TRBV9 to TRBJ2-4; D may be TRBD2 (5 bases). CDR3 sequence: CASSVGWGAKNIQYF. CDR3 nucleotide sequence: TGTGCCAGCAGCGTAGGGTGGGGAGCGAAAAACATTCAGTACTTC.